This TCR beta chain was captured in a study of Graves' ophthalmopathy and Graves' hyperthyroidism. Study-wide context: Peripheral blood (taken before any treatment) was collected at initial diagnosis. Overall study findings and caveats: Also, most clonotypes expanded in the thyroid above 0.001 frequency appeared in blood.

The V gene's germline CDR1 is ENHRY and CDR2 SYGVKD. The CDR3 totals 13 residues. The V segment lost 6 bases and the J segment 4 bases; nucleotides outside the gene matches: 5. This clonotype has ten or more counts. Its antigen is unknown. RNA transcripts were the source from which TCR beta CDR3 regions were amplified. Second-round multiplex PCR came after first-round RT-PCR with HTBI primers. TCRdb independently ran MiXCR on the multiplex PCR reads; one entry per CDR3 protein. This table has fewer than 600,000 distinct CDR3 sequences, around an eighth appearing once. The rearrangement uses TRBV10-3 and TRBJ1-1; 7 bases match TRBD1. This clonotype originated in a woman under 40 with Graves' ophthalmopathy. The sequenced sample was blood. DNA of the CDR3: TGTGCCATCAGGAAAACAGGGGTCACTGAAGCTTTCTTT. Its translation is CAIRKTGVTEAFF.